This T cell receptor beta chain was sequenced during a study of tumor-infiltrating lymphocytes in localized non-small cell lung cancer. Findings of the study overall: Each assay used a separate piece of the same tissue.

The protocol was immunoSEQ multiplex PCR, while the TCRdb copy is restricted to in-frame clones and leaves out a portion. The table includes tens of thousands of clones, approximately 59% detected once. The CDR3 spans 16 residues. V trimming: 5 bases; J trimming: 4 bases; junction bases outside the gene matches: 8. Germline-derived CDR1 and CDR2 are LGHNT and FRNRAP. This clone was observed a few times. Its specificity is unknown. The clonotype was recovered from a human donor with non-small cell lung cancer. The sample consisted of lung tumor tissue. The chain links TRBV12-5 to TRBJ1-2; 12 bases are a match to TRBD1. The CDR3 reads CASGPGTGGSIYGYTF. The CDR3 coding sequence is TGTGCTAGTGGTCCGGGGACAGGGGGCTCGATCTATGGCTACACCTTC. The full variable domain, rest sourced from reference TRBV12-5 and TRBJ1-2, is DARVTQTPRHKVTEMGQEVTMRCQPILGHNTVFWYRQTMMQGLELLAYFRNRAPLDDSGMPKDRFSAEMPDATLATLKIQPSEPRDSAVYFCASGPGTGGSIYGYTFGSGTRLTVV.